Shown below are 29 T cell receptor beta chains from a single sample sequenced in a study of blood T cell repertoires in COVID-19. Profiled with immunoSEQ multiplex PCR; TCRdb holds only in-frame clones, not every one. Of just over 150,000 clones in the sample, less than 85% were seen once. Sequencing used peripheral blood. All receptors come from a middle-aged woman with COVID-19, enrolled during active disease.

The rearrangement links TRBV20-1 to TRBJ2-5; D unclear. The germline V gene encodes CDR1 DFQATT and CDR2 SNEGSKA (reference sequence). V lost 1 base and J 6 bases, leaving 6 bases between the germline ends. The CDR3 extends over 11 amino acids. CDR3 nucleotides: TGCAGTGCTAGAGTGTGGCAGACCCAGTACTTC. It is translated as CSARVWQTQYF.

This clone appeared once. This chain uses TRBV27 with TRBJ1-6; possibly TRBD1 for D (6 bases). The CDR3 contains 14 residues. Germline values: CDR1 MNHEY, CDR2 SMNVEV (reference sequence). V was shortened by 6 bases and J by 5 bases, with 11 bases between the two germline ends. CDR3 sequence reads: CASRKHRDNSPLHF. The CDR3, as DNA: TGTGCCAGCAGGAAGCACAGGGATAATTCACCCCTCCACTTT.

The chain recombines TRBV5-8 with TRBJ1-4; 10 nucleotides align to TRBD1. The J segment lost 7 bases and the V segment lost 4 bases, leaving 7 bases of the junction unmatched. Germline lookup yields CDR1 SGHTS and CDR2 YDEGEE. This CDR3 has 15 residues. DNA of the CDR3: TGTGCCAGCAGCGGCACCGGACAGGGGGGTGAAAAACTGTTTTTT. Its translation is CASSGTGQGGEKLFF.

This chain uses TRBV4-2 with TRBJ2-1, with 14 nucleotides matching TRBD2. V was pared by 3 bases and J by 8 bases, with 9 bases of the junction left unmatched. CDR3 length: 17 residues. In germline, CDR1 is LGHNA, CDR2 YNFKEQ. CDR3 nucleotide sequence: TGTGCCAGCAGCCAGGGGACTAGCGGGGGAGGGGTGGATGAGCAGTTCTTC. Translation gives CASSQGTSGGGVDEQFF.

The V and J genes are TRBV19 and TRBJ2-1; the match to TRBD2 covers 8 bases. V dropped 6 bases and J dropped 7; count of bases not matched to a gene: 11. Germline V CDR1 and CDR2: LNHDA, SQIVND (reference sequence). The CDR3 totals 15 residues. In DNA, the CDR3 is TGTGCCAGTAGGGAGGGAGCGGGAGATAGTAATGAGCAGTTCTTC. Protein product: CASREGAGDSNEQFF.

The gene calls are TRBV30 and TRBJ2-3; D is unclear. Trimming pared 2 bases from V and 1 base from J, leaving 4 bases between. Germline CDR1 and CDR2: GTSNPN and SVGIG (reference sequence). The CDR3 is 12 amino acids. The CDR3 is CAWSPGTDTQYF. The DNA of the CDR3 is TGTGCCTGGAGTCCGGGCACAGATACGCAGTATTTT.

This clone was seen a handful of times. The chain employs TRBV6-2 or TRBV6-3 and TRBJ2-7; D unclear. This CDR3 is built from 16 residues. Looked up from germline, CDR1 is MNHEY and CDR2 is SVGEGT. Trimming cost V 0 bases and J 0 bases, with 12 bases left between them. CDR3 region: CASSYSRQPRSYEQYV. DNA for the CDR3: TGTGCCAGCAGTTACTCGAGGCAGCCCCGCTCCTACGAGCAGTACGTC.

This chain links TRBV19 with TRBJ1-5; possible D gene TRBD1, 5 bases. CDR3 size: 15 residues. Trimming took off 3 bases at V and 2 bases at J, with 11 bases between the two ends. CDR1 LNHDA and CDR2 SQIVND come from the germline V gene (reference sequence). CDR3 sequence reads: CASSMRDSRNQPQHF. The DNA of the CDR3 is TGTGCCAGTAGTATGAGAGACAGCCGCAATCAGCCCCAGCATTTT. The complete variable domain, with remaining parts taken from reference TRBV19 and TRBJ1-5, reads DGGITQSPKYLFRKEGQNVTLSCEQNLNHDAMYWYRQDPGQGLRLIYYSQIVNDFQKGDIAEGYSVSREKKESFPLTVTSAQKNPTAFYLCASSMRDSRNQPQHFGDGTRLSIL.

The CDR3: CASSLPEATEAFF. The DNA of the CDR3 is TGTGCCAGCAGCTTGCCGGAGGCCACTGAAGCTTTCTTT. The chain recombines TRBV5-6 with TRBJ1-1, with unresolved D. The CDR3 sequence is 13 residues long. CDR1 is SGHDT and CDR2 is YYEEEE in the germline V gene. V was clipped by 1 base and J by 4 bases, with 8 bases between them.

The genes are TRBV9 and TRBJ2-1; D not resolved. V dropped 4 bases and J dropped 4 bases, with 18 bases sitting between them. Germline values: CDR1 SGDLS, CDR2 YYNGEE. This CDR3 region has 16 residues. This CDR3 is CASSQRTVALYNEQFF. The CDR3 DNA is TGTGCCAGCAGCCAGAGAACAGTGGCCCTTTACAATGAGCAGTTCTTC. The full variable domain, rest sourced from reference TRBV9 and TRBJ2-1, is DSGVTQTPKHLITATGQRVTLRCSPRSGDLSVYWYQQSLDQGLQFLIQYYNGEERAKGNILERFSAQQFPDLHSELNLSSLELGDSALYFCASSQRTVALYNEQFFGPGTRLTVL.

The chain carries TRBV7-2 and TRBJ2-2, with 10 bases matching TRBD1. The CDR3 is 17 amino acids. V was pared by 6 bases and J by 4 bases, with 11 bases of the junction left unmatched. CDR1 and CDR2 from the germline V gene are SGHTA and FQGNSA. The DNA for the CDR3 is TGTGCCAGCAGGCTCTATGGGACAGGGGCGGCCACCGGGGAGCTGTTTTTT. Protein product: CASRLYGTGAATGELFF. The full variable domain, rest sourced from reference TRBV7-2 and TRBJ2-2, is GAGVSQSPSNKVTEKGKDVELRCDPISGHTALYWYRQSLGQGLEFLIYFQGNSAPDKSGLPSDRFSAERTGGSVSTLTIQRTQQEDSAVYLCASRLYGTGAATGELFFGEGSRLTVL.

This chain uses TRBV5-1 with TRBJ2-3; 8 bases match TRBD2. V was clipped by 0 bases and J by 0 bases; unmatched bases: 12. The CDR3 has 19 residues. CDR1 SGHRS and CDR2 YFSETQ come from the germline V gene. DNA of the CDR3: TGCGCCAGCAGCTTGGAGTCGGGTAGCGGGACCTCTAGCACAGATACGCAGTATTTT. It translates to CASSLESGSGTSSTDTQYF.

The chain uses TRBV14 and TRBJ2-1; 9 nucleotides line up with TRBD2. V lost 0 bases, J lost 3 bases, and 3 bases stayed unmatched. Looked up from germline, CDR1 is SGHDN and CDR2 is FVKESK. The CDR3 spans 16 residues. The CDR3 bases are TGTGCCAGCAGCCAAGACTGGCGGGGGGGCTACAATGAGCAGTTCTTC. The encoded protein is CASSQDWRGGYNEQFF.

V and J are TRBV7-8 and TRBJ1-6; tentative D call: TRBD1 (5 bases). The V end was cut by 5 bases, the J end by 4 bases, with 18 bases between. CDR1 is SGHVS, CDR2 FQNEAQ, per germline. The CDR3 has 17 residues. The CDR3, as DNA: TGTGCCAGCAGCCCGGCGGATGGGGCCTGGTATAATTCACCCCTCCACTTT. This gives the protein CASSPADGAWYNSPLHF.

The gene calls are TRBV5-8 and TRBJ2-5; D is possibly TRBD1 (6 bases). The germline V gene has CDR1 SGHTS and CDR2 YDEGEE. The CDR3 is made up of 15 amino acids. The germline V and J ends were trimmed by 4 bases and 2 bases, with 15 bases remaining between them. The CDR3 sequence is CASSGQWTDQETQYF. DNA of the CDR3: TGTGCCAGCAGCGGCCAGTGGACAGATCAAGAGACCCAGTACTTC.

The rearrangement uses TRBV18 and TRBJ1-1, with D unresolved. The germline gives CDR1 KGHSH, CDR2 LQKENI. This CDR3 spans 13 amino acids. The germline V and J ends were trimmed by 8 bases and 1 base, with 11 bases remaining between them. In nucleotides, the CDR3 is TGTGCCAGCGCCCAACAGACGAACACTGAAGCTTTCTTT. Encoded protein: CASAQQTNTEAFF.

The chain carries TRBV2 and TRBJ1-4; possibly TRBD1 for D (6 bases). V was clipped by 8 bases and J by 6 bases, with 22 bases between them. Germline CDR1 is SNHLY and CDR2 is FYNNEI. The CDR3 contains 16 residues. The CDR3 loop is CASARGQLTGDEKLFF. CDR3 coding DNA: TGTGCCAGCGCCCGAGGACAGTTAACCGGGGATGAAAAACTGTTTTTT.

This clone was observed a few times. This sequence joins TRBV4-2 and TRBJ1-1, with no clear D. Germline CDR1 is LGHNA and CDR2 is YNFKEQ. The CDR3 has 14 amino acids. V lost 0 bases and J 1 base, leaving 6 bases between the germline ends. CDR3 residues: CASSQDLGNTEAFF. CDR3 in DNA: TGTGCCAGCAGCCAAGATCTCGGGAACACTGAAGCTTTCTTT.

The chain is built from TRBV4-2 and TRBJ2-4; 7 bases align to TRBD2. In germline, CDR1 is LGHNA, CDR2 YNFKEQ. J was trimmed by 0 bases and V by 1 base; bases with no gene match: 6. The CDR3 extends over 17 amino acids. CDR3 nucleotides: TGTGCCAGCAGCCAAGTCTCTAGCGGAGTAGCCAAAAACATTCAGTACTTC. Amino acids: CASSQVSSGVAKNIQYF.

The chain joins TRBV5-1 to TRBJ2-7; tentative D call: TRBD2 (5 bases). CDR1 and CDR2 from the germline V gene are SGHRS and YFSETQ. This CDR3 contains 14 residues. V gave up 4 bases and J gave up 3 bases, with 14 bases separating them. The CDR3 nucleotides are TGCGCCAGCAGCGACTACTCCAGTAGCTACGAGCAGTACTTC. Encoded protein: CASSDYSSSYEQYF.

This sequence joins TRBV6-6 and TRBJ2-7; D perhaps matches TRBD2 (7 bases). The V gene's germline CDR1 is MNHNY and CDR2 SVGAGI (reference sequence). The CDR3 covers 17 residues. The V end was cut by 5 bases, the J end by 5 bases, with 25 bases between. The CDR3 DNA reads TGTGCCAGCAGTCACCCCGAGGGGGGAGGGGACAAGGACGAGCAGTACTTC. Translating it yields CASSHPEGGGDKDEQYF.

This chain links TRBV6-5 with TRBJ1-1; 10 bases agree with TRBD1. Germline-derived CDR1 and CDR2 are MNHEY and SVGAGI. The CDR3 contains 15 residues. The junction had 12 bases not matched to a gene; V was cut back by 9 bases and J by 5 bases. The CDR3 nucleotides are TGTGCCAGTACCGGTTGGGGGACAGGGGCAACTGAAGCTTTCTTT. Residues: CASTGWGTGATEAFF.

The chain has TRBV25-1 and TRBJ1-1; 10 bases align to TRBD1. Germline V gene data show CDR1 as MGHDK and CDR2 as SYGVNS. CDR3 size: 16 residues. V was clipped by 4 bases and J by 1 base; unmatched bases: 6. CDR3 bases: TGTGCCAGCAGTGCCCCGGACAGGGGGGGGAACACTGAAGCTTTCTTT. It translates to CASSAPDRGGNTEAFF.

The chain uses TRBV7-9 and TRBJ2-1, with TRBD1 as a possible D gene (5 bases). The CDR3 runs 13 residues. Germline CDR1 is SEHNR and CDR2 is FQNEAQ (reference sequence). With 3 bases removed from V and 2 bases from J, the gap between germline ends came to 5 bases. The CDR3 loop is CASSLDTYNEQFF. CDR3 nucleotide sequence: TGTGCCAGCAGCTTGGACACCTACAATGAGCAGTTCTTC.

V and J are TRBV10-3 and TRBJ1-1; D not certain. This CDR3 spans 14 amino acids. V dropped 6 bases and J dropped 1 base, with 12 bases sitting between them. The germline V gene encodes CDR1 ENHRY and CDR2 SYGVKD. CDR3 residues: CAIRAPNGNTEAFF. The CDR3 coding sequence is TGTGCCATCAGGGCCCCGAATGGGAACACTGAAGCTTTCTTT.

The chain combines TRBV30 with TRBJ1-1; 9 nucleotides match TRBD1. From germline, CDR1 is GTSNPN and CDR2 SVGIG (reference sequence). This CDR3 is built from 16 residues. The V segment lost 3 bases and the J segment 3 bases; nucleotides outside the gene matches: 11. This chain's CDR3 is CAWRRRDRAVHTEAFF. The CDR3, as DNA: TGTGCCTGGAGAAGACGGGACAGGGCGGTTCACACTGAAGCTTTCTTT.

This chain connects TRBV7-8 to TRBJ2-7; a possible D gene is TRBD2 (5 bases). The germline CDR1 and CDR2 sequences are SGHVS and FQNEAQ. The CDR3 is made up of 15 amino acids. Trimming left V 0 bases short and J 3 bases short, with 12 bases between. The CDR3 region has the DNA TGTGCCAGCAGCTTAGCCCCCGCGGCGGGCTACGAGCAGTACTTC. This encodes CASSLAPAAGYEQYF.

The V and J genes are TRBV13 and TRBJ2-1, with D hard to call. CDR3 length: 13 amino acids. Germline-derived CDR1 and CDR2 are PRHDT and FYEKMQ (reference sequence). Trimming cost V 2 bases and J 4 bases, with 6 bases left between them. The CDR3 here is CASSLSRYNEQFF. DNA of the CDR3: TGTGCCAGCAGCTTAAGCAGGTACAATGAGCAGTTCTTC.

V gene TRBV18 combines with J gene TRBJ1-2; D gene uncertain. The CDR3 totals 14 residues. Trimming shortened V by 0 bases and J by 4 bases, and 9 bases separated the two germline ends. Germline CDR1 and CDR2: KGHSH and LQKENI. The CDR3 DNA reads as TGTGCCAGCTCACCACCTGACACTCCCTATGGCTACACCTTC. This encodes CASSPPDTPYGYTF.